The clone carrying this TCR beta chain has just a few counts. The antigen remains undetermined. Unrecorded immune exposures were likely, despite nominal health at sampling. PCR employed 60 Vbeta and 13 Jbeta primers. Here immunoSEQ multiplex PCR was the method, and the copy in TCRdb shows in-frame clones only, minus some. This sample yields about 110,000 clones, of which 15% to 17% are seen a single time; over 1.5% belongs to the top ten. Germline CDR1 is SQVTM and CDR2 is ANQGSEA. J lost 4 bases, V lost 1 base, and 12 bases had no gene match. This CDR3 has 17 residues. The data were taken from a study of cytomegalovirus exposure and HLA in healthy donors. Study conclusions and caveats: Most CMV-associated TCR beta chains were later found to appear HLA-restricted. The study dropped some indistinguishable V segments, TRBV6-2 and TRBV6-3 among them.

This receptor was taken from a woman aged 18-29 years in good health and CMV-seronegative. The sample comprised PBMCs. The chain couples TRBV29-1 to TRBJ2-3, with 9 nucleotides matching TRBD1. CDR3 in amino acids: CSVEGTPRDRDADTQYF. The CDR3 DNA sequence: TGCAGCGTTGAAGGCACCCCTAGGGACAGGGATGCAGATACGCAGTATTTT.